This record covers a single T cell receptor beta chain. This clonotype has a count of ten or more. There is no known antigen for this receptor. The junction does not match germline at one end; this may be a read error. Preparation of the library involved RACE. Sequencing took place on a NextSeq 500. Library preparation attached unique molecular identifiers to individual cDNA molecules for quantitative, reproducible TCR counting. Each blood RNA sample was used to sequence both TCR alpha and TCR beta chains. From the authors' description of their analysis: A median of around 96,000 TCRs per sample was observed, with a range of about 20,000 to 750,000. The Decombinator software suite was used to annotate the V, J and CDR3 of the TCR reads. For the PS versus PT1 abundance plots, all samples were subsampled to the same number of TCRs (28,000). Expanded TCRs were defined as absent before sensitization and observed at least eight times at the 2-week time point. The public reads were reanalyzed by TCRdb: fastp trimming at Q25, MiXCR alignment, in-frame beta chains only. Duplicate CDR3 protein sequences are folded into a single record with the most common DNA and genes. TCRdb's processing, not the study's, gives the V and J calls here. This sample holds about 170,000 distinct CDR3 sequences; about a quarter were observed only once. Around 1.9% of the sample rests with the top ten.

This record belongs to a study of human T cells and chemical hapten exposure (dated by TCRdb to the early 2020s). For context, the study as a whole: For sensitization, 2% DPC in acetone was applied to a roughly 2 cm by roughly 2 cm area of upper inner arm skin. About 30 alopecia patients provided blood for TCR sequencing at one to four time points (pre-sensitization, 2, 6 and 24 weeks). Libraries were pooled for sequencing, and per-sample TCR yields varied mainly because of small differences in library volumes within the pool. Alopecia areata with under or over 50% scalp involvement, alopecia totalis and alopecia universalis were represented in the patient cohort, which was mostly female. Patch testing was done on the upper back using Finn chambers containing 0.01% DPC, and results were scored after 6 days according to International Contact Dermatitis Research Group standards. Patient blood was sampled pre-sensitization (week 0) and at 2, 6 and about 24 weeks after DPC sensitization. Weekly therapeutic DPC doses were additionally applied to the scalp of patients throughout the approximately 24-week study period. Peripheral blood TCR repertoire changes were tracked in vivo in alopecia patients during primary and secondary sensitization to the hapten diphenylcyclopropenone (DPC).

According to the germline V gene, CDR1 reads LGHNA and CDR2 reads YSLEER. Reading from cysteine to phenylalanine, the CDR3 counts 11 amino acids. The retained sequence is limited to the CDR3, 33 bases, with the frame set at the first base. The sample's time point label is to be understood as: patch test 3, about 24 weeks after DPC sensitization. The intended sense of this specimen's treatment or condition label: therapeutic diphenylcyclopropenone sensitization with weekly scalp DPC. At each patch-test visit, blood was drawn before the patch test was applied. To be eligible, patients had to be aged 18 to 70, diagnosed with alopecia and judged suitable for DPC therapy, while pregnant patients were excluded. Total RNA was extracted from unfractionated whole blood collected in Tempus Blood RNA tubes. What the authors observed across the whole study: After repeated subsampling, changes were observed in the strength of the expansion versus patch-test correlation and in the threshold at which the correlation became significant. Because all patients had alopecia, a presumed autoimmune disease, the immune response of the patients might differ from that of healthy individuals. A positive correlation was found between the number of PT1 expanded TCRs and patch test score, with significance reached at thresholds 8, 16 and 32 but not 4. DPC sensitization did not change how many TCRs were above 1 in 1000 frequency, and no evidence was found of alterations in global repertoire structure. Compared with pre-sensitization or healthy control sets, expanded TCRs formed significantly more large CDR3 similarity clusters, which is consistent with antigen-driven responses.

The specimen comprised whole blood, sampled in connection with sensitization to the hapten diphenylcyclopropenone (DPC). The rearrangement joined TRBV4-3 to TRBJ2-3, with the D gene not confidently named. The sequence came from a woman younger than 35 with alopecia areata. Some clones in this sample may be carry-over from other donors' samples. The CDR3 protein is CASSQADTQYF. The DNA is TGTGCCAGCAGCCAAGCAGATACGCAGTATTTT.